This T cell receptor beta chain is from a study of sequential checkpoint blockade in melanoma. The germline V gene encodes CDR1 LNHDA and CDR2 SQIVND (reference sequence). V lost 9 bases and J 7 bases, leaving 9 bases between the germline ends. The CDR3 is 11 amino acids. Notes on this clone: Its target is unknown.

Described treatment: randomized to nivolumab then ipilimumab (arm A) or the reverse (arm B). Notes on the study in general: Pretreatment TIL clonality tracked with response in the nivolumab-first arm.

The data were produced by immunoSEQ multiplex PCR, yet TCRdb's version contains in-frame clones alone and is incomplete. The table shows around 10,000 clones, with roughly 23% occurring only once. The genes are TRBV19 and TRBJ1-4; TRBD1 is a possible D gene (5 bases). The TCR comes from a human donor with melanoma. This specimen consisted of tumor tissue (inferred from file names), obtained from a patient given nivolumab and ipilimumab in sequence. The CDR3 reads CARGGTEKLFF. CDR3 DNA: TGTGCCAGGGGGGGGACTGAAAAACTGTTTTTT.